This T cell receptor beta chain was identified during a study of cytomegalovirus exposure and HLA in healthy donors. General study points: TCR beta V- and J-gene trimming was later associated with a missense DCLRE1C variant.

This CDR3 has 15 residues. V lost 5 bases and J lost 4, with 12 bases in between. Germline-derived CDR1 and CDR2 are SEHNR and FQNEAQ (reference sequence). This clone has only one observation. Its cognate antigen is unknown. A multiplex PCR was run with 60 Vbeta primers and 13 Jbeta primers. Only in-frame clones appear in the TCRdb table, and some are missing; sequencing was by immunoSEQ multiplex PCR. The sample yields about 110,000 clones, more than 65% seen once. The sequence derives from a woman between 50 and 59 years old in good health and CMV-seropositive. Sequencing was performed on PBMCs. V is TRBV7-9 and J is TRBJ2-6; no firm D call. The CDR3 protein is CASSPHTPGANVLTF. The CDR3 nucleotides read TGTGCCAGCAGCCCTCATACTCCCGGGGCCAACGTCCTGACTTTC. The entire variable domain, with the rest obtained from reference TRBV7-9 and TRBJ2-6, is as follows: DTGVSQNPRHKITKRGQNVTFRCDPISEHNRLYWYRQTLGQGPEFLTYFQNEAQLEKSRLLSDRFSAERPKGSFSTLEIQRTEQGDSAMYLCASSPHTPGANVLTFGAGSRLTVL.